These 12 T cell receptor beta chains share one sample of origin, sequenced in a study of blood T cell repertoires in COVID-19. This table comes from immunoSEQ multiplex PCR, and its TCRdb copy is limited to in-frame clones, with some not included. The sample includes approximately 330,000 clones, approximately 86% of them seen just once. Sequencing was performed on peripheral blood. These receptor sequences come from a man younger than 40 with COVID-19, enrolled during active disease.

The chain couples TRBV28 to TRBJ1-6; D might be TRBD1 (5 bases). CDR3 length equals 15 residues. Per germline, CDR1 MDHEN and CDR2 SYDVKM. V gave up 2 bases and J gave up 9 bases, with 14 bases separating them. The CDR3 region has the DNA TGTGCCAGCAGTTTACAGGGTCGCAGCATTTCACCCCTCCACTTT. This codes for CASSLQGRSISPLHF. The full variable domain, its missing parts supplied by reference TRBV28 and TRBJ1-6, is DVKVTQSSRYLVKRTGEKVFLECVQDMDHENMFWYRQDPGLGLRLIYFSYDVKMKEKGDIPEGYSVSREKKERFSLILESASTNQTSMYLCASSLQGRSISPLHFGNGTRLTVT.

This clone was seen a single time. The chain has TRBV18 and TRBJ2-6; a possible D gene is TRBD1 (6 bases). The CDR3 spans 17 residues. The germline V gene has CDR1 KGHSH and CDR2 LQKENI. The germline V and J ends were trimmed by 5 bases and 1 base, with 15 bases remaining between them. The CDR3 bases are TGTGCCAGCTCATCAGGGACATCTACATCTGGGGCCAACGTCCTGACTTTC. Its protein is CASSSGTSTSGANVLTF.

CDR3 sequence: CASIKGAANNQPQHF. CDR3 DNA: TGTGCCAGCATCAAAGGTGCAGCGAACAATCAGCCCCAGCATTTT. The rearrangement links TRBV6-5 to TRBJ1-5; unclear D gene. CDR3 length: 15 amino acids. Trimming cost V 7 bases and J 3 bases, with 16 bases left between them. Per germline, CDR1 MNHEY and CDR2 SVGAGI.

The chain uses TRBV11-2 and TRBJ2-5; D possibly corresponds to TRBD1 (6 bases). CDR1 and CDR2 (germline): SGHAT, FQNNGV. Trimming removed 0 bases at V and 4 bases at J, with 15 bases between. The CDR3 has 16 amino acids. The CDR3 coding sequence is TGTGCCAGCAGCTTAGATACAGGGTGGACGAGAGAGACCCAGTACTTC. Translation gives CASSLDTGWTRETQYF.

The chain couples TRBV3-1 (or the pseudogene TRBV3-2) to TRBJ2-7; maybe TRBD2 (6 bases). The CDR3 totals 13 residues. With 2 bases removed from V and 2 bases from J, the gap between germline ends came to 7 bases. Germline CDR1 and CDR2: LGHDT and YNNKEL (reference sequence). The CDR3 protein is CASSQRGTYEQYF. The CDR3 bases are TGTGCCAGCAGCCAACGCGGGACCTACGAGCAGTACTTC.

This sequence joins TRBV28 and TRBJ1-1, with D possibly being TRBD1 (5 bases). Germline-derived CDR1 and CDR2 are MDHEN and SYDVKM. The CDR3 covers 15 residues. The V end lost 4 bases, the J end lost 1 base, and 13 bases lay between the germline ends. CDR3: CASSSHPTGNTEAFF. CDR3 coding DNA: TGTGCCAGCAGTTCCCACCCAACAGGGAACACTGAAGCTTTCTTT.

CDR3 coding DNA: TGTGCCAGCAGCGTTGGACCGGGACAGGGGTTATGGCAGCCCCAGCATTTT. As protein: CASSVGPGQGLWQPQHF. The V call is TRBV7-8, the J call TRBJ1-5; 10 bases match TRBD1. The ends lost 5 bases at V and 7 bases at J; junction bases unmatched: 14. CDR3 size: 17 residues. Germline V gives CDR1 SGHVS, CDR2 FQNEAQ.

CDR3 nucleotide sequence: TGTGCCAGCAGGTCCCAGGGCTCCTACGAGCAGTACTTC. Its translation is CASRSQGSYEQYF. The gene calls are TRBV6-5 and TRBJ2-7, with D perhaps TRBD1 (5 bases). The CDR3 extends over 13 amino acids. In germline, CDR1 is MNHEY, CDR2 SVGAGI. With 6 bases removed from V and 0 bases from J, the gap between germline ends came to 9 bases.

The rearrangement uses TRBV24-1 and TRBJ1-6; D unresolved. Germline lookup yields CDR1 KGHDR and CDR2 SFDVKD. CDR3 size: 14 residues. The V end lost 1 base, the J end lost 7 bases, and 7 bases lay between the germline ends. CDR3: CATSDFAANSPLHF. The CDR3 nucleotides are TGTGCCACCAGTGATTTCGCCGCGAATTCACCCCTCCACTTT.

J is TRBJ1-2 and V is TRBV5-1, with 9 bases that match TRBD1. The ends lost 0 bases at V and 8 bases at J; junction bases unmatched: 11. From germline, CDR1 is SGHRS and CDR2 YFSETQ. CDR3 length equals 16 residues. The CDR3 sequence is CASSLGLGTGRDGYTF. CDR3 in DNA: TGCGCCAGCAGCTTGGGGCTAGGGACAGGGCGCGACGGCTACACCTTC.

This clone has just a few counts. The chain employs TRBV20-1 and TRBJ1-5, with D perhaps matching TRBD1 (5 bases). The germline CDR1 and CDR2 sequences are DFQATT and SNEGSKA (reference sequence). The CDR3 has 15 amino acids. V shed 3 bases and J shed 0 bases, with 12 bases lying between them. CDR3 bases: TGCAGTGCTAGTATAGGGGCCCTTAGCAATCAGCCCCAGCATTTT. The encoded protein is CSASIGALSNQPQHF.

The rearrangement joins TRBV18 to TRBJ2-7, with D possibly matching TRBD1 (6 bases). The CDR3 contains 13 residues. Trimming cost V 5 bases and J 7 bases, with 15 bases left between them. Per germline, CDR1 KGHSH and CDR2 LQKENI. The CDR3 here is CASSATGQGEQYF. In nucleotides, the CDR3 is TGTGCCAGCTCAGCTACAGGGCAGGGGGAGCAGTACTTC.